A single sample is the source of the 7 T cell receptor beta chains below, sequenced in a study of blood T cells in healthy people across ages. The second PCR ran about 6 to 11 cycles with a sample-barcoded 5' primer and J-beta primers. TCRdb called the 5' RACE reads again in MiXCR, with one record for every CDR3 protein. The repertoire holds 800,000 to 950,000 distinct CDR3 sequences, with about 27% as singletons. Separately, the same data were catalogued under a study of T cells of mothers and their children.

Sequencing used blood. The origin of the receptors is a woman between 35 and 50 years old in good health.

This chain links TRBV6-5 with TRBJ1-1; a possible D gene is TRBD1 (5 bases). The CDR3 totals 15 residues. Germline V CDR1 and CDR2: MNHEY, SVGAGI. Trimming shortened V by 7 bases and J by 2 bases, and 17 bases separated the two germline ends. Here the CDR3 reads CASKLGAGQNTEAFF. DNA for the CDR3: TGTGCCAGCAAGCTAGGGGCAGGGCAAAACACTGAAGCTTTCTTT.

Ten or more counts support this clonotype. The CDR3 spells CASSRNNYEQYF. The CDR3 DNA reads TGTGCCAGCAGCCGAAATAATTACGAGCAGTACTTC. The chain combines TRBV12-3 or TRBV12-4 with TRBJ2-7; D not resolved. The ends were cut back, 6 bases at V and 4 bases at J, with 10 bases in the middle. There are 12 residues in the CDR3.

This clonotype was picked up a small number of times. This sequence joins TRBV11-2 and TRBJ2-5; 10 positions match TRBD2. Germline trimming cut 4 bases from V and 3 bases from J; bases unmatched to any gene: 5. Per the germline V gene, CDR1 is SGHAT and CDR2 is FQNNGV. There are 15 residues in the CDR3. The CDR3 region has the DNA TGTGCCAGCAGCTCTCCTAGCGGGGGTAAAGAGACCCAGTACTTC. It encodes CASSSPSGGKETQYF.

The gene calls are TRBV4-1 and TRBJ1-1, with D unclear. The CDR3 loop spans 14 amino acids. Germline V lookup: CDR1 MGHRA, CDR2 YSYEKL. With 0 bases removed from V and 4 bases from J, the gap between germline ends came to 9 bases. For the CDR3, the DNA is TGCGCCAGCAGCCAAGAGCGTCAGATCACTGAAGCTTTCTTT. Translated, it gives CASSQERQITEAFF.

The rearrangement uses TRBV14 and TRBJ1-1; the D gene is possibly TRBD1 (5 bases). This CDR3 is built from 15 residues. The germline CDR1 and CDR2 sequences are SGHDN and FVKESK. The V end lost 3 bases, the J end lost 1 base, and 12 bases lay between the germline ends. CDR3 sequence: CASSQGRPRNTEAFF. The CDR3 nucleotides are TGTGCCAGCAGCCAGGGGCGACCGAGGAACACTGAAGCTTTCTTT.

This clonotype was recorded at least ten times. V gene TRBV24-1 combines with J gene TRBJ2-4; 7 positions agree with TRBD2. There are 14 residues in the CDR3. Germline assignment: CDR1 KGHDR and CDR2 SFDVKD. The V gene end was trimmed by 2 bases and the J gene end by 10 bases; junction bases not matched to a gene: 7. DNA of the CDR3: TGTGCCACCAGTGATTCCCTGCGGGGGTGGATTCAGTACTTC. This translates into CATSDSLRGWIQYF.

The J gene is TRBJ1-1, the V gene TRBV7-9; no clear D. Germline CDR1 SEHNR, CDR2 FQNEAQ (reference sequence). V dropped 1 base and J dropped 9 bases, with 9 bases sitting between them. This CDR3 has 12 amino acids. CDR3 nucleotide sequence: TGTGCCAGCAGCTTAGAAAGAGAAAAAGCTTTCTTT. It encodes CASSLEREKAFF.